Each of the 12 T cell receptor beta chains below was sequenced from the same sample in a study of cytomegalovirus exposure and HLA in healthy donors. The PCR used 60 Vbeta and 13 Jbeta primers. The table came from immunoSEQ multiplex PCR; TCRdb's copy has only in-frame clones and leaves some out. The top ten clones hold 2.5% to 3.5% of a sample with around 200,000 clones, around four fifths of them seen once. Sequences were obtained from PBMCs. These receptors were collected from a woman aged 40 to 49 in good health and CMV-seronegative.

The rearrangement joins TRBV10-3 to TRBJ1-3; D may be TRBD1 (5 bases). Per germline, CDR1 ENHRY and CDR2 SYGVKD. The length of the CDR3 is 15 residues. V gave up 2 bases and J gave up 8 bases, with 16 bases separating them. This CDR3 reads CAISEMDIPGDTIYF. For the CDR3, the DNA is TGTGCCATCAGTGAGATGGACATTCCCGGTGACACCATATATTTT.

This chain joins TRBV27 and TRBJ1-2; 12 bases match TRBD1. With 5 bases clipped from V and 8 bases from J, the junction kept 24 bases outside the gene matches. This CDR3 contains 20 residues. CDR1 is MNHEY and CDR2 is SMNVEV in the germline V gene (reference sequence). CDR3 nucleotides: TGTGCCAGCAGTCCAGTAAATACGCCGGGACAGGGGGCGCGATTCGACGGCTACACCTTC. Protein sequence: CASSPVNTPGQGARFDGYTF.

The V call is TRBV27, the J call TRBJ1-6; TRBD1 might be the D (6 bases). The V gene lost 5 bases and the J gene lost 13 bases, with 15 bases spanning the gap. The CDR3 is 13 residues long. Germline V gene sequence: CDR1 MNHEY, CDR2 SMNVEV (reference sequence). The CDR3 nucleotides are TGTGCCAGCAGTGTAACAGGGATAGGGCCCCTCCACTTT. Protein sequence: CASSVTGIGPLHF.

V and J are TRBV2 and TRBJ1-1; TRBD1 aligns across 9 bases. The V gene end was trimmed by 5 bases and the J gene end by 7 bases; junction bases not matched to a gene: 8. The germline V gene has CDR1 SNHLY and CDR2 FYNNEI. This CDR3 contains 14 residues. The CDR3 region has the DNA TGTGCCAGCAGTCCCCGGGGACAGGGACGTGAAGCTTTCTTT. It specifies CASSPRGQGREAFF.

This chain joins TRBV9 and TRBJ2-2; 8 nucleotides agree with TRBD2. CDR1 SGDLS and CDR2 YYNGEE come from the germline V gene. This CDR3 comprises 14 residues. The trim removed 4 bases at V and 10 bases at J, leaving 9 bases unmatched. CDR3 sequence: CASSTRGGREELFF. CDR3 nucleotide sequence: TGTGCCAGCAGCACCCGGGGGGGGCGGGAGGAGCTGTTTTTT.

The CDR3 DNA is TGTGCCAGCAGCCCTCGACAGATCACAGATACGCAGTATTTT. Translated, it gives CASSPRQITDTQYF. The rearrangement uses TRBV7-2 and TRBJ2-3; TRBD1 might be the D (5 bases). There are 14 residues in the CDR3. Germline CDR1 reads SGHTA; CDR2 reads FQGNSA. V was pared by 5 bases and J by 2 bases, with 11 bases between.

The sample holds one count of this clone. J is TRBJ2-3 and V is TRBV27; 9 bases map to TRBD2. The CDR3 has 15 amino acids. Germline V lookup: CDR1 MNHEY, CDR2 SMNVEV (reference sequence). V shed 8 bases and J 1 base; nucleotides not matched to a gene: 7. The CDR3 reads CASQGVAGGTDTQYF. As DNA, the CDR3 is TGTGCCAGCCAGGGGGTAGCGGGGGGCACAGATACGCAGTATTTT.

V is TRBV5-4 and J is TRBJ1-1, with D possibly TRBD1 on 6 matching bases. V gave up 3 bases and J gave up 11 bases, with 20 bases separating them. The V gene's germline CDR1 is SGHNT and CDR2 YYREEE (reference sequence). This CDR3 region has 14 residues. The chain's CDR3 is CASSSITLTGGAFF. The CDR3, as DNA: TGTGCCAGCAGCTCCATCACCCTGACAGGCGGTGCTTTCTTT.

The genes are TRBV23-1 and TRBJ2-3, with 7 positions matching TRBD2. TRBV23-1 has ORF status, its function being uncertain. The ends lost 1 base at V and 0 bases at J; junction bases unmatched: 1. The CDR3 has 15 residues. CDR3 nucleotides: TGCGCCAGCAGTCAATTGGGGGGGAGCACAGATACGCAGTATTTT. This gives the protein CASSQLGGSTDTQYF.

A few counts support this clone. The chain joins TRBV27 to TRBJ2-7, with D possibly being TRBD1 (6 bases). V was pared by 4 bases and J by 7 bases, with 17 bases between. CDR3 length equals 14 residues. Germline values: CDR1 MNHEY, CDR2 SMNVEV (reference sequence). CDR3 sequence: CASSSPGTRGEQYF. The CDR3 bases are TGTGCCAGCAGTTCGCCCGGGACAAGAGGGGAGCAGTACTTC.

The CDR3 bases are TGTGCCAGCAGCCCCTCAGCGGGAGGGCCCGGTGAGCAGTTCTTC. Translated: CASSPSAGGPGEQFF. This chain uses TRBV7-3 with TRBJ2-1; 10 nucleotides match TRBD2. CDR1 SGHTA and CDR2 FQGTGA come from the germline V gene. The CDR3 covers 15 residues. Unmatched junction bases numbered 10, after V lost 5 bases and J lost 9 bases.

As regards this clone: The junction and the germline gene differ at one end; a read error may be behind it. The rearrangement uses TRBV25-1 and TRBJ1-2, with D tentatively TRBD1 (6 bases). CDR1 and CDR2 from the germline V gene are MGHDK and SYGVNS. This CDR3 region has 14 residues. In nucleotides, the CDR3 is TGTGCCAACAGTGAATCCCAGGGGAGGGATGGCTACACCTTC. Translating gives CANSESQGRDGYTF.